This TCR beta chain is from a study of vaccination and CD4 T cells after COVID-19. The treatment here: roughly 10-day PBMC culture with coronavirus spike peptide pools or control peptides (ViraFEST assay). Positive PCR dates covered March to December 2020, before US Alpha, Beta and Delta variants. Every well contained around 2 million PBMCs, which were grown with approximately 9.6 IU/ml IL-2 and roughly 9.1 ug/ml peptide pools. After removal of 5 bases from V and 0 bases from J, the junction contained 7 bases not matched to a gene. The CDR3 length is 16 residues. This clonotype was seen more than once but under ten times. What it binds is unknown. The Oncomine TCR Beta short-read assay sequenced DNA from cultured CD4+ T cells. Using its own MiXCR run on the PCR reads, TCRdb lists one record per CDR3 protein. The data show about 12,000 distinct CDR3 sequences, roughly 47% seen once.

The specimen sequenced was CD4+ T cells from blood, cultured in vitro. The rearrangement joins TRBV12-3 or TRBV12-4 to TRBJ1-2, with TRBD1 identical over 9 bases. The receptor was isolated from a human donor who had recovered from COVID-19. The CDR3 reads CASSRGQGITNYGYTF. CDR3 sequence (DNA): TGTGCCAGCAGTCGGGGACAGGGAATCACTAACTATGGCTACACCTTC.